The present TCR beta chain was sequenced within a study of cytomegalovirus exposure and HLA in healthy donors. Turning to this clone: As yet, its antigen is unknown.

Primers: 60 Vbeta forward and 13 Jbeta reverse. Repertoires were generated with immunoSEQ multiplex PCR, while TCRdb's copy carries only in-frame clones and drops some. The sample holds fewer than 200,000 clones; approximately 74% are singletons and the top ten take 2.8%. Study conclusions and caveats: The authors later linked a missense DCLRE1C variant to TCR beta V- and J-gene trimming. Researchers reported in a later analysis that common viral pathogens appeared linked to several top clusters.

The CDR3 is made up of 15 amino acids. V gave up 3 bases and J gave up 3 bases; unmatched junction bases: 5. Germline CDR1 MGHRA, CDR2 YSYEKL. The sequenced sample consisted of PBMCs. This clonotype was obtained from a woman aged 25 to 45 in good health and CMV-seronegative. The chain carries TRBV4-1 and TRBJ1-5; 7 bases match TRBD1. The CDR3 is CASSHAGGDNQPQHF. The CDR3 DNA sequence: TGCGCCAGCAGCCACGCAGGGGGAGACAATCAGCCCCAGCATTTT.